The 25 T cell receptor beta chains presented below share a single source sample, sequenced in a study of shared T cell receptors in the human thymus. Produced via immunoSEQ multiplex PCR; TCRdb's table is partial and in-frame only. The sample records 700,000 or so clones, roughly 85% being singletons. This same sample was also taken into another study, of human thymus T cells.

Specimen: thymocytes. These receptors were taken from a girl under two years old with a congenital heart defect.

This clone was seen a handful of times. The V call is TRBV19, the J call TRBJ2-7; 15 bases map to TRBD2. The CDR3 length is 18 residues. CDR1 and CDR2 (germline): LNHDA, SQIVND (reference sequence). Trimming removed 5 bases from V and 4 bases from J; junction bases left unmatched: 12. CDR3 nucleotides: TGTGCCAGTAGTTCGGATGGACTAGCGGGGGGGCCGGCTTACGAGCAGTACTTC. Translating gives CASSSDGLAGGPAYEQYF. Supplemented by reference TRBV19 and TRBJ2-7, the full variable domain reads DGGITQSPKYLFRKEGQNVTLSCEQNLNHDAMYWYRQDPGQGLRLIYYSQIVNDFQKGDIAEGYSVSREKKESFPLTVTSAQKNPTAFYLCASSSDGLAGGPAYEQYFGPGTRLTVT.

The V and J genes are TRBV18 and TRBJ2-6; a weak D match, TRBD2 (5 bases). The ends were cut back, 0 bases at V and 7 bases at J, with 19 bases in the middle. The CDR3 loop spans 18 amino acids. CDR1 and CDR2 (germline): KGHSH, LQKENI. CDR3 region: CASSPPRGQPVDANVLTF. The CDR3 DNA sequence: TGTGCCAGCTCACCACCGAGAGGGCAGCCGGTAGACGCCAACGTCCTGACTTTC.

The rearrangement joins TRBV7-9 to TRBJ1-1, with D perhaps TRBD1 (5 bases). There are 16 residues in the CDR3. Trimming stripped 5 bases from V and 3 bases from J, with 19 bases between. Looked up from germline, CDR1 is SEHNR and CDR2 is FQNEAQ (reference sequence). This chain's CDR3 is CASSPKRPGGDTEAFF. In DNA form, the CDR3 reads TGTGCCAGCAGCCCTAAACGGCCCGGGGGAGACACTGAAGCTTTCTTT.

The CDR3 DNA is TGTGCCAGCAGCCCGGGACAGGGGGCAAAAGAAAAACTGTTTTTT. This translates into CASSPGQGAKEKLFF. V gene TRBV7-7 combines with J gene TRBJ1-4; TRBD1 matches 12 bases. Germline loops: CDR1 SSHAT, CDR2 FNYEAQ (reference sequence). CDR3 size: 15 residues. V shed 5 bases, J shed 8 bases, and the junction held 6 bases outside the gene matches.

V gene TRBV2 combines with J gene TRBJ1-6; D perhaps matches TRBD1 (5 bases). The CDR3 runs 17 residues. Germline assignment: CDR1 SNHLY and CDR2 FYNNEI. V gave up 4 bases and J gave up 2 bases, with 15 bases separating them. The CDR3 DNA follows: TGTGCCAGCAGTGCCCGAATTGACAGCCCCTATAATTCACCCCTCCACTTT. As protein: CASSARIDSPYNSPLHF. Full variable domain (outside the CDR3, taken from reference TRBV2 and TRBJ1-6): EPEVTQTPSHQVTQMGQEVILRCVPISNHLYFYWYRQILGQKVEFLVSFYNNEISEKSEIFDDQFSVERPDGSNFTLKIRSTKLEDSAMYFCASSARIDSPYNSPLHFGNGTRLTVT.

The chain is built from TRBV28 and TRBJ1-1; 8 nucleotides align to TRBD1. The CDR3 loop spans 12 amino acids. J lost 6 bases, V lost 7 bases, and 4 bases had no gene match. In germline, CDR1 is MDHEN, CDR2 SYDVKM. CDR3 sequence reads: CASTDRGSEAFF. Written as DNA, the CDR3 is TGTGCCAGCACCGACAGGGGCTCTGAAGCTTTCTTT.

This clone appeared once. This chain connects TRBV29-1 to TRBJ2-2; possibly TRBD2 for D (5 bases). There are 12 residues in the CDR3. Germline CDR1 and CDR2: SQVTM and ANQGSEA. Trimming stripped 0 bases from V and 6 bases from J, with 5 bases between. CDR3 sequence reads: CSVEERAGELFF. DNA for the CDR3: TGCAGCGTTGAAGAGAGGGCCGGGGAGCTGTTTTTT.

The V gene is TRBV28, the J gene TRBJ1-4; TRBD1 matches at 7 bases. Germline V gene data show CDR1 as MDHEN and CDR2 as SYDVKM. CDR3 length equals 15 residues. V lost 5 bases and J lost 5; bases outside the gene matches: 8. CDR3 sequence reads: CASSRGRDWNEKLFF. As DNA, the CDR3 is TGTGCCAGCAGTAGGGGGCGCGACTGGAATGAAAAACTGTTTTTT.

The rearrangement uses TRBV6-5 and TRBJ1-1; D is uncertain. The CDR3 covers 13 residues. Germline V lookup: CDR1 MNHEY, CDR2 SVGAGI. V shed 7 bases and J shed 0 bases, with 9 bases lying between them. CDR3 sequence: CASTRILNTEAFF. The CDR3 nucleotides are TGTGCCAGCACCAGAATTCTGAACACTGAAGCTTTCTTT.

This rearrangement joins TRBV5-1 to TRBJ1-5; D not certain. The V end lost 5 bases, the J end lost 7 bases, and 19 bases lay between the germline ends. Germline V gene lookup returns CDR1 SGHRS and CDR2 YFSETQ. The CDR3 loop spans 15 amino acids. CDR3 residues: CASSAVGGREQPQHF. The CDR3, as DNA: TGCGCCAGCAGTGCGGTCGGCGGGCGAGAGCAGCCCCAGCATTTT.

The CDR3 DNA sequence: TGTGCCAGCAGCCCCCCGACTAGCGGGGACAAATACAATGAGCAGTTCTTC. This gives the protein CASSPPTSGDKYNEQFF. This rearrangement joins TRBV9 to TRBJ2-1; 11 bases fit TRBD2. This CDR3 region has 17 residues. V shed 4 bases and J 4 bases; nucleotides not matched to a gene: 10. Germline V gives CDR1 SGDLS, CDR2 YYNGEE.

The DNA of the CDR3 is TGTGCCAGTACCTCCCCCGGCGGCAAGAAAAACCGGGACAGGAGTTTGAACACTGAAGCTTTCTTT. Protein sequence: CASTSPGGKKNRDRSLNTEAFF. This chain links TRBV19 with TRBJ1-1; 8 bases are shared with TRBD1. This CDR3 region has 22 residues. Germline trimming cut 7 bases from V and 0 bases from J; bases unmatched to any gene: 28. Germline-derived CDR1 and CDR2 are LNHDA and SQIVND (reference sequence).

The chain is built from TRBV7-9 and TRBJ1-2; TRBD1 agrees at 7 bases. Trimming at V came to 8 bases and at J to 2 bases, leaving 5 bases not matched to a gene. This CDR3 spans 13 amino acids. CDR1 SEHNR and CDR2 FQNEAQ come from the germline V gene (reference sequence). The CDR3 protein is CASHTQGNYGYTF. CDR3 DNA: TGTGCCAGCCACACACAGGGGAACTATGGCTACACCTTC.

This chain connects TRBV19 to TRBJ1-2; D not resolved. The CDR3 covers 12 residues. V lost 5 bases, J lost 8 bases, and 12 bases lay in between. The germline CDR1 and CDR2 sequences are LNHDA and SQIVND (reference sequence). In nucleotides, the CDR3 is TGTGCCAGTAGTTCAGAGGTGATCGGCTACACCTTC. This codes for CASSSEVIGYTF. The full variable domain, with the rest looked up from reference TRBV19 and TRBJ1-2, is DGGITQSPKYLFRKEGQNVTLSCEQNLNHDAMYWYRQDPGQGLRLIYYSQIVNDFQKGDIAEGYSVSREKKESFPLTVTSAQKNPTAFYLCASSSEVIGYTFGSGTRLTVV.

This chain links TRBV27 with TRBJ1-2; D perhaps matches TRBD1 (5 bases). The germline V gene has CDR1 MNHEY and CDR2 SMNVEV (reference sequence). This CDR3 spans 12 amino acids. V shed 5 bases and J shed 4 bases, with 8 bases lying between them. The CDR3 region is CASSPDSYGYTF. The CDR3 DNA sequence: TGTGCCAGCAGTCCCGACAGCTATGGCTACACCTTC.

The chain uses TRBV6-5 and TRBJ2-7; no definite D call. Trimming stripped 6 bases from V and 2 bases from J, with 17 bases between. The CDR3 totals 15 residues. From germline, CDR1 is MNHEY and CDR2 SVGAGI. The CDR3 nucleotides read TGTGCCAGCAGACGACACACGGCCCGGACCTACGAGCAGTACTTC. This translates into CASRRHTARTYEQYF.

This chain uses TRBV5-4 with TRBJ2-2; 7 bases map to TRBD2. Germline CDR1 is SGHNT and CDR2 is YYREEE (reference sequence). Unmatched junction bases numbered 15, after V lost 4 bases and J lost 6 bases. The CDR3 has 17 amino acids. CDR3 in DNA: TGTGCCAGCAGCCGGGGGGTAGGACGGGGAGAATCCGGGGAGCTGTTTTTT. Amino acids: CASSRGVGRGESGELFF.

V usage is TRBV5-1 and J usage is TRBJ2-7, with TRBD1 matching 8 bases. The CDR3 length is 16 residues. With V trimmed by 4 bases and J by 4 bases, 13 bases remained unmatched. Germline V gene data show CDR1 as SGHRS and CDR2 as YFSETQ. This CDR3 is CASSTSTDRVVYEQYF. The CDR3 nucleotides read TGCGCCAGCAGCACAAGCACGGACAGGGTTGTGTACGAGCAGTACTTC. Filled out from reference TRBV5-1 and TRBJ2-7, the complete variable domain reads KAGVTQTPRYLIKTRGQQVTLSCSPISGHRSVSWYQQTPGQGLQFLFEYFSETQRNKGNFPGRFSGRQFSNSRSEMNVSTLELGDSALYLCASSTSTDRVVYEQYFGPGTRLTVT.

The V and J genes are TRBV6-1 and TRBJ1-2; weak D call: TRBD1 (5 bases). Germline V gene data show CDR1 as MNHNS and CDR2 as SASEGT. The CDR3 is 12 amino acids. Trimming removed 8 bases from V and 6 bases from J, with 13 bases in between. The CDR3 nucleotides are TGTGCCAGCTCTCCGGGGGACGATGGCTACACCTTC. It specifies CASSPGDDGYTF.

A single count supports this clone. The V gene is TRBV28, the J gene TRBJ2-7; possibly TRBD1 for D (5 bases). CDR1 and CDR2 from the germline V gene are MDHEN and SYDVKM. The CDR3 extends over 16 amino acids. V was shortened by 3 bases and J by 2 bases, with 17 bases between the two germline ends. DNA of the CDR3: TGTGCCAGCAGTTTTTTATGGGGCAGAACTACCTACGAGCAGTACTTC. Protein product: CASSFLWGRTTYEQYF.

The CDR3 DNA reads TGTGCCAGCATGGTGGGGGCCCGGGGTGAAAAACTGTTTTTT. The encoded protein is CASMVGARGEKLFF. The V call is TRBV6-4, the J call TRBJ1-4; D perhaps matches TRBD1 (6 bases). Germline lookup yields CDR1 MRHNA and CDR2 SNTAGT. Trimming removed 7 bases from V and 7 bases from J, with 16 bases in between. The CDR3 spans 14 residues.

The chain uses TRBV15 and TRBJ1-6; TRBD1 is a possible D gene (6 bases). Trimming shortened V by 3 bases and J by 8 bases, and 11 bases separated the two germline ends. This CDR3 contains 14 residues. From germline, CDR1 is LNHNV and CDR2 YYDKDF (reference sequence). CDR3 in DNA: TGTGCCACCAGCAGGGGACAAGAGTATTCACCCCTCCACTTT. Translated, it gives CATSRGQEYSPLHF.

DNA of the CDR3: TGCGCCAGCAGCTTGGGCCCCAGGCAGGGTGAATCCTCTGGAAACACCATATATTTT. This codes for CASSLGPRQGESSGNTIYF. The V gene is TRBV5-1, the J gene TRBJ1-3; the D gene is possibly TRBD1 (5 bases). This CDR3 contains 19 residues. The V end lost 0 bases, the J end lost 0 bases, and 19 bases lay between the germline ends. The V gene's germline CDR1 is SGHRS and CDR2 YFSETQ.

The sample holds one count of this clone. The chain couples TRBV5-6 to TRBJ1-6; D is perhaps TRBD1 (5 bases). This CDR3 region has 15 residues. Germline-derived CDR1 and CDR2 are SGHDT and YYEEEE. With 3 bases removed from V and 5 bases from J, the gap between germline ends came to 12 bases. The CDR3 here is CASSYGSRDNSPLHF. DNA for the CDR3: TGTGCCAGCAGCTACGGCTCCAGGGATAATTCACCCCTCCACTTT.

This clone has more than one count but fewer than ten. The CDR3: CASSLALMGQGRRGDQPQHF. CDR3 sequence (DNA): TGTGCCAGCAGTTTAGCGTTAATGGGGCAGGGGCGCCGAGGGGATCAGCCCCAGCATTTT. The chain has TRBV28 and TRBJ1-5, with D possibly matching TRBD1 (6 bases). CDR1 is MDHEN, CDR2 SYDVKM, per germline. V dropped 2 bases and J dropped 5 bases, with 28 bases sitting between them. The CDR3 spans 20 residues. Drawing the rest from reference TRBV28 and TRBJ1-5, the complete variable domain is DVKVTQSSRYLVKRTGEKVFLECVQDMDHENMFWYRQDPGLGLRLIYFSYDVKMKEKGDIPEGYSVSREKKERFSLILESASTNQTSMYLCASSLALMGQGRRGDQPQHFGDGTRLSIL.